The 9 T cell receptor beta chains given below trace back to one sample, sequenced in a study of cytomegalovirus exposure and HLA in healthy donors. 13 Jbeta primers and 60 Vbeta primers were used for the PCR. Profiled with immunoSEQ multiplex PCR; TCRdb holds only in-frame clones, not every one. The profile shows more than 75,000 clones, approximately 69% of them singletons. The sample consisted of PBMCs. The receptors were sampled from a man aged 40-49 years in good health and CMV-seropositive.

This sequence joins TRBV5-4 and TRBJ2-3, with D possibly being TRBD1 (6 bases). The CDR3 is 13 residues long. Trimming removed 3 bases at V and 3 bases at J, with 8 bases between. Germline V lookup: CDR1 SGHNT, CDR2 YYREEE (reference sequence). Here the CDR3 DNA reads TGTGCCAGCAGCTCAGGGGTAACAGATACGCAGTATTTT. Encoded protein: CASSSGVTDTQYF.

This clone was observed a single time. The chain links TRBV10-1 to TRBJ2-7; D is ambiguous. The ends were cut back, 2 bases at V and 2 bases at J, with 4 bases in the middle. The CDR3 has 12 amino acids. The germline gives CDR1 WNHNN, CDR2 SYGVQD (reference sequence). The CDR3 loop is CASSEATYEQYF. Here the CDR3 DNA reads TGCGCCAGCAGTGAGGCTACCTACGAGCAGTACTTC.

The chain recombines TRBV18 with TRBJ1-1, with D unclear. V lost 0 bases to trimming and J lost 0 bases, with 14 bases between them. From germline, CDR1 is KGHSH and CDR2 LQKENI. The CDR3 is 17 residues long. In DNA form, the CDR3 reads TGTGCCAGCTCACCACCGATAACATCTCCCTTGAACACTGAAGCTTTCTTT. It encodes CASSPPITSPLNTEAFF.

This clone was detected only once. The chain is built from TRBV30 and TRBJ2-7, with TRBD2 identical over 8 bases. From germline, CDR1 is GTSNPN and CDR2 SVGIG (reference sequence). V was clipped by 3 bases and J by 6 bases; unmatched bases: 13. This CDR3 has 15 amino acids. CDR3 in amino acids: CAWSPILAGGSEQYF. CDR3 nucleotide sequence: TGTGCCTGGAGCCCCATTTTGGCGGGGGGAAGCGAGCAGTACTTC.

The V and J genes are TRBV5-4 and TRBJ2-3; D not certain. CDR3 length: 15 residues. Germline CDR1 is SGHNT and CDR2 is YYREEE (reference sequence). V was clipped by 2 bases and J by 0 bases, with 10 bases between them. The CDR3 is CASSFRADSTDTQYF. CDR3 nucleotides: TGTGCCAGCAGCTTCCGTGCAGATAGCACAGATACGCAGTATTTT.

The chain employs TRBV5-4 and TRBJ2-1; D possibly corresponds to TRBD2 (7 bases). Per germline, CDR1 SGHNT and CDR2 YYREEE (reference sequence). The V gene lost 4 bases and the J gene lost 2 bases, with 19 bases spanning the gap. The CDR3 consists of 17 residues. The CDR3 coding sequence is TGTGCCAGCAGCACCCACGGGGGGCTTAACGCCTACAATGAGCAGTTCTTC. This translates into CASSTHGGLNAYNEQFF.

This clone appeared once. The chain links TRBV2 to TRBJ2-5, with D uncertain. Looked up from germline, CDR1 is SNHLY and CDR2 is FYNNEI. V gave up 5 bases and J gave up 5 bases, with 6 bases separating them. This CDR3 has 11 amino acids. The CDR3 DNA reads as TGTGCCAGCAGTCTCCGGGAGACCCAGTACTTC. Residues: CASSLRETQYF.

This clone has more than one count but fewer than ten. The chain is built from TRBV6-1 and TRBJ2-2; 13 bases are a match to TRBD2. Germline lookup yields CDR1 MNHNS and CDR2 SASEGT. This CDR3 contains 14 residues. V lost 9 bases and J lost 4; bases outside the gene matches: 2. CDR3 nucleotide sequence: TGTGCCAGTGGGACTAGCGGGATCACCGGGGAGCTGTTTTTT. Amino acids: CASGTSGITGELFF.

Of note for this clone: A much bigger clone sits one base away, suggesting this may be a read error. Distinct nucleotide sequences in the sample also encode this CDR3. This chain joins TRBV28 and TRBJ1-1; D possibly corresponds to TRBD1 (6 bases). Looked up from germline, CDR1 is MDHEN and CDR2 is SYDVKM. The V end lost 6 bases, the J end lost 5 bases, and 16 bases lay between the germline ends. The CDR3 extends over 14 amino acids. The CDR3 protein is CASRSSGGRTEAFF. The CDR3 nucleotides are TGTGCCAGCAGATCCTCCGGGGGGCGTACTGAAGCTTTCTTT.